This TCR beta chain came from a study of blood T cells in healthy people across ages. CDR3 length: 13 residues. V was cut by 5 bases and J by 4 bases, with 8 bases left in between. Germline V lookup: CDR1 MGHDK, CDR2 SYGVNS. Primers used in a second PCR of about 6 to 12 cycles were a sample-barcoded 5' primer and a J-beta primer mix. One entry per CDR3 protein, called by TCRdb with MiXCR from the 5' RACE reads. The table shows about 1,400,000 distinct CDR3 sequences, with roughly 59% occurring only once. The total RNA that was extracted per sample amounted to at least 5.5 micrograms. The sample comprised blood. The source of this sequence is a man younger than 35 in good health. This rearrangement joins TRBV25-1 to TRBJ2-2, with a weak D call TRBD2 (5 bases). The CDR3: CASSRDTTGELFF. CDR3 nucleotide sequence: TGTGCCAGCAGTCGGGATACCACCGGGGAGCTGTTTTTT.